This TCR beta chain was retrieved from a study of T cells in Graves' hyperthyroidism and ophthalmopathy. Overall study context: Prior to any treatment, at the point of initial diagnosis, peripheral blood was collected. The study, taken as a whole, reports: Ophthalmopathy was distinguished from stable hyperthyroidism by 13 V-J signatures.

Looked up from germline, CDR1 is MNHEY and CDR2 is SMNVEV (reference sequence). The CDR3 totals 14 residues. V shed 2 bases and J shed 4 bases, with 9 bases lying between them. The sample holds many counts of this clonotype. Its antigen is as yet unknown. Across 18 months, stable Graves' hyperthyroidism was marked by no progression to ophthalmopathy. Clinical symptoms, serum thyroxine, TRAb, thyroid ultrasound and orbital computed tomography established diagnosis. What was amplified from RNA transcripts were TCR beta CDR3 regions. HTBI primers drove first-round RT-PCR of the TCR CDR3. Each CDR3 protein is one row after TCRdb ran MiXCR on the multiplex PCR reads. This sample has about 550,000 distinct CDR3 sequences, with more than 20% found just once.

Sequenced: blood. The receptor comes from a man aged 18 to 30 with Graves' hyperthyroidism. The rearrangement joins TRBV27 to TRBJ1-5, with D perhaps matching TRBD1 (6 bases). The CDR3 loop reads CASSLIGQNQPQHF. The CDR3 coding sequence is TGTGCCAGCAGTTTAATTGGACAGAATCAGCCCCAGCATTTT.